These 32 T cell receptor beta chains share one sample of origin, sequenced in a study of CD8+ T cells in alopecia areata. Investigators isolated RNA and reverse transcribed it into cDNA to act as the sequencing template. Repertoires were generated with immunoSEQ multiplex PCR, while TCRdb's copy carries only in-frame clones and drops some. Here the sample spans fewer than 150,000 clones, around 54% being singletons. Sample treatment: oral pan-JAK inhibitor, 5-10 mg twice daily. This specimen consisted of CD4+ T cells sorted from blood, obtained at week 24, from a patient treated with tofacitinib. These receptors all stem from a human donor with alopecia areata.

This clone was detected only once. The CDR3 spells CASSLSGGPMDTQYF. Here the CDR3 DNA reads TGCGCCAGCAGCTTGTCGGGGGGCCCTATGGATACGCAGTATTTT. This sequence joins TRBV5-1 and TRBJ2-3, with D perhaps TRBD2 (7 bases). Germline V CDR1 and CDR2: SGHRS, YFSETQ. V was trimmed by 1 base and J by 6 bases, leaving 15 bases between them. The CDR3 is made up of 15 amino acids.

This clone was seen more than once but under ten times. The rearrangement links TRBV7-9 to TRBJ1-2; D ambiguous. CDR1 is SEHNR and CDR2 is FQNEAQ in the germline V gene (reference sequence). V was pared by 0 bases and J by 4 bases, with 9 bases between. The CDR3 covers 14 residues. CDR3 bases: TGTGCCAGCAGCTTAGCAGGCGGGAGCTATGGCTACACCTTC. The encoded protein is CASSLAGGSYGYTF.

The CDR3 loop is CASSQEQGYEQYF. The DNA of the CDR3 is TGCGCCAGCAGCCAGGAACAGGGCTACGAGCAGTACTTC. V gene TRBV4-3 combines with J gene TRBJ2-7, with D maybe TRBD1 (6 bases). This CDR3 is built from 13 residues. V was shortened by 3 bases and J by 3 bases, with 9 bases between the two germline ends. CDR1 is LGHNA and CDR2 is YSLEER in the germline V gene.

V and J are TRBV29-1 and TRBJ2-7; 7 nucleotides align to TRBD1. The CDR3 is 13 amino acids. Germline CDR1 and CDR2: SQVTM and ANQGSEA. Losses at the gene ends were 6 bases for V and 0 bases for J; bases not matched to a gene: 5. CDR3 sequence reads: CSVMTGSSYEQYF. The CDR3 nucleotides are TGCAGCGTCATGACAGGGAGCTCCTACGAGCAGTACTTC.

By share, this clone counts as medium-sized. Here the CDR3 DNA reads TGTGCCAGCAGACCACAGGGGGCCAAAAACATTCAGTACTTC. Translated, it gives CASRPQGAKNIQYF. The V call is TRBV6-6, the J call TRBJ2-4; the match to TRBD1 covers 7 bases. Germline-derived CDR1 and CDR2 are MNHNY and SVGAGI (reference sequence). This CDR3 is 14 amino acids long. The J segment lost 1 base and the V segment lost 6 bases, leaving 3 bases of the junction unmatched.

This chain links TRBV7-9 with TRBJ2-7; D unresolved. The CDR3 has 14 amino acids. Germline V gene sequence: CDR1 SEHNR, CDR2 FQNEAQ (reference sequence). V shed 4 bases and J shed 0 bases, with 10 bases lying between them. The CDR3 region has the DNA TGTGCCAGCAGCTATGGCGGAAGCTCCTACGAGCAGTACTTC. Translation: CASSYGGSSYEQYF.

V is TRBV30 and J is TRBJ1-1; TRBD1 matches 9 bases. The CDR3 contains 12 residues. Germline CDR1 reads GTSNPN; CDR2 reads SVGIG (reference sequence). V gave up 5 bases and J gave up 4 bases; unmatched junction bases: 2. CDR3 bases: TGTGCCTGGGTGGGACAGGGCACTGAAGCTTTCTTT. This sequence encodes CAWVGQGTEAFF.

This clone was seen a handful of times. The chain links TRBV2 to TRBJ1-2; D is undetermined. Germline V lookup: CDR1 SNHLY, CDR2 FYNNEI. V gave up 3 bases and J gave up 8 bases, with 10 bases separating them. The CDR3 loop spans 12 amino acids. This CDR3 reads CASSENRRGYTF. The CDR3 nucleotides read TGTGCCAGCAGTGAGAACCGGCGAGGCTACACCTTC.

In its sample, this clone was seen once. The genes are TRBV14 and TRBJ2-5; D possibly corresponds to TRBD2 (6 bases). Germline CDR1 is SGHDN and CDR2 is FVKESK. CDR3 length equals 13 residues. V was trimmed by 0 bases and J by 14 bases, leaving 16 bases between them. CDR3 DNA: TGTGCCAGCAGCCAAGATTACGCGACTAGAGTCTACTTC. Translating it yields CASSQDYATRVYF.

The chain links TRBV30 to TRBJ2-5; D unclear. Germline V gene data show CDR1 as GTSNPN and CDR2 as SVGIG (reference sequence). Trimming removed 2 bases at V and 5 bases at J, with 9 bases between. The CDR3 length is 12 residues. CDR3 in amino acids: CAWSLNGETQYF. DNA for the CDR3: TGTGCCTGGAGTCTGAACGGGGAGACCCAGTACTTC.

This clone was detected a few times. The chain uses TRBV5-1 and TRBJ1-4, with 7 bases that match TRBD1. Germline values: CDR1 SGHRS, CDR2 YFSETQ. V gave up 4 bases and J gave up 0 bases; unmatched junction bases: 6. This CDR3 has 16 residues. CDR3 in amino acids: CASSPGTDATNEKLFF. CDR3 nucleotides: TGCGCCAGCAGCCCGGGGACAGACGCAACTAATGAAAAACTGTTTTTT.

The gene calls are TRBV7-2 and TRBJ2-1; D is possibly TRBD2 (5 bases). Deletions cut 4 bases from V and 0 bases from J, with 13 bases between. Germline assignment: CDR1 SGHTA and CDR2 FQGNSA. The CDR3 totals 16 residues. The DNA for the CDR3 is TGTGCCAGCAGCTCCGTAGGCCGGGGCTCCTACAATGAGCAGTTCTTC. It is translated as CASSSVGRGSYNEQFF.

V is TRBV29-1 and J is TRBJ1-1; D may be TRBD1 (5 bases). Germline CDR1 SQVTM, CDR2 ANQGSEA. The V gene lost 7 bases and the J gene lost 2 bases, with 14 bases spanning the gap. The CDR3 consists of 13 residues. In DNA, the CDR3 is TGCAGCGGGATCGGGACGTCTAACACTGAAGCTTTCTTT. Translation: CSGIGTSNTEAFF.

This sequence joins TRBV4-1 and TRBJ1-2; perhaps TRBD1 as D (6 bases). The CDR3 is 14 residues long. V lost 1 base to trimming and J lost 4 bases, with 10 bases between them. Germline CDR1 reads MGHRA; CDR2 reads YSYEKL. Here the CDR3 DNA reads TGCGCCAGCAGCCAAGCAAGGGGGGCCTATGGCTACACCTTC. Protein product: CASSQARGAYGYTF.

This CDR3 is CAWTRQAEAFF. The DNA for the CDR3 is TGTGCCTGGACCCGACAGGCTGAAGCTTTCTTT. This chain connects TRBV30 to TRBJ1-1, with D maybe TRBD1 (6 bases). This CDR3 contains 11 residues. Germline V gene lookup returns CDR1 GTSNPN and CDR2 SVGIG (reference sequence). With 4 bases removed from V and 6 bases from J, the gap between germline ends came to 9 bases.

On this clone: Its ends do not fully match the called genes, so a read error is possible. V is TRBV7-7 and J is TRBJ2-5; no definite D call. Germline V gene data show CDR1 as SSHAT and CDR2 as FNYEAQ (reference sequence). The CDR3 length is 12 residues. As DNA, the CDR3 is TGTGCTAGCAGCTTCCTCGGGGAGACCCAGTACTTC. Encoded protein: CASSFLGETQYF.

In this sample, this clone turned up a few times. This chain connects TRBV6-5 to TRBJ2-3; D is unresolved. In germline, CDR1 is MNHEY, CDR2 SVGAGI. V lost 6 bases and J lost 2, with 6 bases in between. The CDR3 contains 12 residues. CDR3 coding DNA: TGTGCCAGCAGCCCGACCACAGATACGCAGTATTTT. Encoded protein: CASSPTTDTQYF.

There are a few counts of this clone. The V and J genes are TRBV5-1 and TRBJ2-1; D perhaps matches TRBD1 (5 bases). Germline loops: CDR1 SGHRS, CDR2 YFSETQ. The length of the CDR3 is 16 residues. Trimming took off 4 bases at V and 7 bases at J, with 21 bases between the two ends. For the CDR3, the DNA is TGCGCCAGCAGCCCAGGGATGGATCTTTTTTTTAATGAGCAGTTCTTC. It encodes CASSPGMDLFFNEQFF.

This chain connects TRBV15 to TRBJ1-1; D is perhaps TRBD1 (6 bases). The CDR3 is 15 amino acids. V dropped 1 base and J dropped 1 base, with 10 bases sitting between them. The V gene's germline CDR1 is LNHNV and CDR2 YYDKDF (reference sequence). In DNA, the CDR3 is TGTGCCACCAGCAGAGCGGGGGGCGAGAACACTGAAGCTTTCTTT. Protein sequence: CATSRAGGENTEAFF.

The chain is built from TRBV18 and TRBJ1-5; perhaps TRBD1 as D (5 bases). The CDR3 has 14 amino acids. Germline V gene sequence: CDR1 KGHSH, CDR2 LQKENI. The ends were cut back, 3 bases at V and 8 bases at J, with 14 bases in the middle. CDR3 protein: CASSPGLPREPQHF. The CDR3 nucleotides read TGTGCCAGCTCACCGGGGCTCCCGAGGGAGCCCCAGCATTTT.

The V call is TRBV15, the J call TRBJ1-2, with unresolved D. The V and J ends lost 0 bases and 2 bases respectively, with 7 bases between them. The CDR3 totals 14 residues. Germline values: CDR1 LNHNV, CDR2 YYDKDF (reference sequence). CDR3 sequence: CATSRDRRNYGYTF. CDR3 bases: TGTGCCACCAGCAGAGATAGAAGAAACTATGGCTACACCTTC. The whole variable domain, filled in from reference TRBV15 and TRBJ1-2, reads DAMVIQNPRYQVTQFGKPVTLSCSQTLNHNVMYWYQQKSSQAPKLLFHYYDKDFNNEADTPDNFQSRRPNTSFCFLDIRSPGLGDTAMYLCATSRDRRNYGYTFGSGTRLTVV.

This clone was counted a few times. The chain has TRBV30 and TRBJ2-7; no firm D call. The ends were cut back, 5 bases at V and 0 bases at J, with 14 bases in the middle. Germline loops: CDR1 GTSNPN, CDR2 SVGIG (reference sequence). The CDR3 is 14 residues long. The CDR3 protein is CAWDMGWLSYEQYF. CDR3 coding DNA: TGTGCCTGGGATATGGGCTGGCTCTCCTACGAGCAGTACTTC.

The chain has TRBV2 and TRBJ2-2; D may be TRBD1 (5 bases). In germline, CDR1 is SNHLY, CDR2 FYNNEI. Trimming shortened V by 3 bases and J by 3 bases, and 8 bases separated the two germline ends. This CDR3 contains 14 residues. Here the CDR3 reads CASSEGRDTGELFF. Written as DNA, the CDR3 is TGTGCCAGCAGTGAGGGGCGCGACACCGGGGAGCTGTTTTTT.

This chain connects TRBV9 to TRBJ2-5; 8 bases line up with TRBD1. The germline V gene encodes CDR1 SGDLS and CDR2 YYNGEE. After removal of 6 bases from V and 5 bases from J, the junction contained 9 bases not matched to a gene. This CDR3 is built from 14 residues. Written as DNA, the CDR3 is TGTGCCAGCACCCAGGGGGCAGGGAGGGAGACCCAGTACTTC. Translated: CASTQGAGRETQYF.

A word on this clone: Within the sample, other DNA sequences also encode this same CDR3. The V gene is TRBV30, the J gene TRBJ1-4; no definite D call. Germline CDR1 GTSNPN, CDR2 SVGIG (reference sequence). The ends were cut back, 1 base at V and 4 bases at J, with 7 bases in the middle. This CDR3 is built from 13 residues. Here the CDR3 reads CAWSGQFNEKLFF. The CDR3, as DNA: TGTGCCTGGAGTGGGCAGTTTAATGAAAAACTGTTTTTT.

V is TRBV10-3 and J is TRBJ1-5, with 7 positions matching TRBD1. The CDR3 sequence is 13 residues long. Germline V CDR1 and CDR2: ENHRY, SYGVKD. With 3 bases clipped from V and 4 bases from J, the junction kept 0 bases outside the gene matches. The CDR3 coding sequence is TGTGCCATCAGTGAACAGGGGAATCAGCCCCAGCATTTT. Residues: CAISEQGNQPQHF.

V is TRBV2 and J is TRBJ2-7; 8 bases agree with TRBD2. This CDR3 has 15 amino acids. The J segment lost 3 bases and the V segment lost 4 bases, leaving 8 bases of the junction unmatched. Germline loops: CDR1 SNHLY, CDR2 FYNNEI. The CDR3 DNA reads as TGTGCCAGCAGTGGGCCCGTAGCGGGGAGCTACGAGCAGTACTTC. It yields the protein CASSGPVAGSYEQYF.

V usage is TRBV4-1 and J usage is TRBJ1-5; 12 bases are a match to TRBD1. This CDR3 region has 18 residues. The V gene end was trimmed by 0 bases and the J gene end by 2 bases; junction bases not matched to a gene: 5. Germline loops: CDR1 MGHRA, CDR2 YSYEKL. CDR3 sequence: CASSQEGTGGLGNQPQHF. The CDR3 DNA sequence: TGCGCCAGCAGCCAAGAAGGGACAGGGGGCTTGGGCAATCAGCCCCAGCATTTT.

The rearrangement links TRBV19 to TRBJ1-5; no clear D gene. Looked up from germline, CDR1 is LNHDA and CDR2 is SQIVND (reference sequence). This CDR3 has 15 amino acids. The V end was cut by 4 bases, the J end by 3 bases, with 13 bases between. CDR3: CASSTDPGINQPQHF. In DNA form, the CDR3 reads TGTGCCAGTAGTACGGATCCAGGTATCAATCAGCCCCAGCATTTT. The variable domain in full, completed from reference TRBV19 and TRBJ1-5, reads DGGITQSPKYLFRKEGQNVTLSCEQNLNHDAMYWYRQDPGQGLRLIYYSQIVNDFQKGDIAEGYSVSREKKESFPLTVTSAQKNPTAFYLCASSTDPGINQPQHFGDGTRLSIL.

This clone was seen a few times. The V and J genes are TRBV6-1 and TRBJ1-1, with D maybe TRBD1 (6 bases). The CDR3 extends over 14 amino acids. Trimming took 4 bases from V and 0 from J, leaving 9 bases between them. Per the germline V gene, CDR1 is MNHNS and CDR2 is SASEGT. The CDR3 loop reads CASSVQGVNTEAFF. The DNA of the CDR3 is TGTGCCAGCAGTGTACAGGGAGTGAACACTGAAGCTTTCTTT.

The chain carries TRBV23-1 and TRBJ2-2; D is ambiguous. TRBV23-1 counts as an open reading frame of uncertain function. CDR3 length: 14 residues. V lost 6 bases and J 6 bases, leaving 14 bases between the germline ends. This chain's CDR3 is CASRSTGNPGELFF. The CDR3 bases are TGCGCCAGCAGATCTACTGGGAATCCCGGGGAGCTGTTTTTT.

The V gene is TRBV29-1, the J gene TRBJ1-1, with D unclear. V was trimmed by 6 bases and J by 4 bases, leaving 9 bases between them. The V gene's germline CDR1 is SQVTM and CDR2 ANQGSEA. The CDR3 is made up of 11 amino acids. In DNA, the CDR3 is TGCAGCGTGGGAGGGAGCACTGAAGCTTTCTTT. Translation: CSVGGSTEAFF.